The rows below give T cell receptor beta chains drawn from one sample of a study of Graves' ophthalmopathy and Graves' hyperthyroidism. TCRdb re-called the multiplex PCR reads with MiXCR, one entry per CDR3 protein. Counted here are about 590,000 distinct CDR3 sequences, approximately 35% occurring once; the ten biggest clones make up about 4.6%. Sample: peripheral blood or thyroid tissue (not recorded which). The receptors stem from an adult man with Graves' hyperthyroidism. Each CDR3 is given with its conserved first and last residue. Each record gives: D gene, CDR3 length, J gene, V gene, CDR3 protein. D genes are given only for firm matches.

. | 12 | TRBJ2-7 | TRBV15 | CATSRDHYEQYF
TRBD1 | 16 | TRBJ1-3 | TRBV29-1 | CSAQTGGAGFGNTIYF
. | 17 | TRBJ1-1 | TRBV19 | CASSTRQAFGMNTEAFF
. | 15 | TRBJ2-1 | TRBV20-1 | CSARDLAGTYNEQFF
. | 17 | TRBJ1-2 | TRBV12-3/TRBV12-4 | CASSFGGMRFRRHGYTF
. | 13 | TRBJ1-5 | TRBV6-1 | CAIRRNSNQPQHF
. | 13 | . | TRBV5-1 | CASSLEGSGKQFF
. | 13 | TRBJ2-7 | TRBV28 | CASLGQFSYEQYF
TRBD2 | 17 | TRBJ2-5 | TRBV7-9 | CASSPGALAGRQETQYF
. | 16 | TRBJ2-5 | TRBV4-1 | CASSQDPPGDGETQYF
. | 14 | TRBJ1-1 | TRBV20-1 | CSASRAPKNTEAFF
. | 16 | TRBJ1-3 | TRBV10-3 | CAISESTRLAGNTIYF
. | 14 | TRBJ1-1 | TRBV5-1 | CASSLVGVITEAFF
TRBD1 | 13 | TRBJ1-4 | TRBV20-1 | CSAATGVNEKLFF
. | 15 | TRBJ2-3 | TRBV24-1 | CATSDDSGGTDTQYF
TRBD2 | 13 | TRBJ2-7 | TRBV7-3 | CASSITSGDEQYF
. | 16 | TRBJ2-7 | TRBV6-1 | CASSDLDLEIPYEQYF
TRBD1 | 14 | TRBJ1-2 | TRBV20-1 | CSARDPDRGYGYTF
TRBD2 | 12 | TRBJ2-7 | TRBV27 | CASRRGTHEQYF
. | 14 | TRBJ1-6 | TRBV25-1 | CASGKDSHNSPLHF
. | 16 | TRBJ1-1 | TRBV7-9 | CASSPEGYELSTEAFF
. | 14 | TRBJ2-2 | TRBV7-2 | CASSLFWNTGELFF
. | 17 | TRBJ2-3 | TRBV7-9 | CASSLAGGGIRTDTQYF
. | 14 | TRBJ2-5 | TRBV11-2 | CASSFREKEETQYF
. | 13 | TRBJ2-5 | TRBV24-1 | CATSGHSQETQYF
TRBD1 | 12 | TRBJ1-3 | TRBV6-6 | CASTQGGDTIYF
. | 13 | TRBJ2-5 | TRBV7-3 | CASSSGVGETQYF
. | 15 | TRBJ2-3 | TRBV9 | CASSVRGYSTDTQYF
TRBD1 | 17 | TRBJ2-1 | TRBV19 | CASSFTHRDRTYNEQFF
. | 14 | TRBJ2-5 | TRBV20-1 | CSASPVGHRETQYF
. | 14 | TRBJ1-3 | TRBV7-9 | CASSLEGSGNTIYF
TRBD1 | 17 | TRBJ2-6 | TRBV5-8 | CASSLGTASSGANVLTF
. | 15 | TRBJ1-4 | TRBV2 | CASRTGTSASAKLFF
. | 18 | TRBJ1-6 | TRBV12-3/TRBV12-4 | CASSPGDKRQPLNSPLHF
. | 15 | TRBJ2-5 | TRBV7-8 | CASSSTQGDGWTQYF
. | 15 | TRBJ1-1 | TRBV7-3 | CASSGHAGLNTEAFF
TRBD2 | 19 | TRBJ2-4 | TRBV5-1 | CASSLAGLAPKGGSNIQYF